Listed here is a single T cell receptor beta chain. The antigen is not known. There were no patients who had received any treatment before thyroid surgery. This sample is part of a study of metastatic and nonmetastatic thyroid tumors. Study background: Repertoire comparison spanned blood and tumor or nodule tissue of malignant and benign thyroid patients. General observations from the study: TCR beta diversity was reportedly significantly higher in malignant thyroid tumors than benign nodules, in blood and tumor.

In the original processing: Variation in CDR3 across clinicopathological groups served as the basis for constructing a distant-metastasis classifier in papillary thyroid cancer. TCRdb re-analyzed the PCR reads through MiXCR. The V and J calls, along with clone size, are taken from TCRdb and not from the paper's own processing. The data contain tens of thousands of clones, 20% to 25% of them singletons. The CDR3 extends over 14 amino acids. Trimming removed 0 bases from V and 5 bases from J; junction bases left unmatched: 3. In germline, CDR1 is DFQATT, CDR2 SNEGSKA (reference sequence). Sequenced input: tumor tissue. The chain is built from TRBV20-1 and TRBJ2-1, with TRBD2 matching 8 bases. The receptor comes from a female donor with papillary thyroid cancer or a benign thyroid nodule (not recorded which). Some clones in this sample may be carry-over from other donors' samples. The CDR3 DNA reads as TGCAGTGCTAGAGATGGAGCGGGAGACAATGAGCAGTTCTTC. The encoded protein is CSARDGAGDNEQFF.